Listed here are 27 T cell receptor beta chains from one sample, sequenced in a study of OX40 agonist ivuxolimab in advanced cancers. TCRdb's copy holds only in-frame clones and misses some; the assay was immunoSEQ multiplex PCR. The sample has 65,000 to 80,000 clones, 85% to 95% seen once; the top ten hold less than 8%. This specimen was CD4+ or CD8+ T cells sorted from blood, taken in a trial of the OX40 agonist ivuxolimab. The receptor set was obtained from an adult with an advanced solid tumor such as melanoma, head and neck, liver or kidney cancer.

The rearrangement links TRBV21-1 to TRBJ2-1. TRBV21-1 is listed as a pseudogene. The length of the CDR3 is 8 residues. The CDR3 region has the DNA TGTGCCAGCAATGAGCAGTTCTTC. Protein: CASNEQFF.

The CDR3 here is CASGQGGNTEAFF. The CDR3 nucleotides read TGTGCCAGTGGACAGGGGGGAAACACTGAAGCTTTCTTT. J is TRBJ1-1 and V is TRBV7-9, with 10 bases lining up with TRBD1. The CDR3 covers 13 residues. Unmatched junction bases numbered 3, after V lost 9 bases and J lost 2 bases. The germline gives CDR1 SEHNR, CDR2 FQNEAQ (reference sequence).

The chain recombines TRBV10-2 with TRBJ2-1; TRBD2 matches 10 bases. This CDR3 has 13 amino acids. Germline trimming cut 6 bases from V and 10 bases from J; bases unmatched to any gene: 6. Germline CDR1 WSHSY, CDR2 SAAADI. The DNA for the CDR3 is TGCGCCAGCAGCTTTGTAGCGGGAGGAGAGCAGTTCTTC. Amino acid sequence: CASSFVAGGEQFF.

Concerning this clone: The sample has other DNA sequences that encode this CDR3 too. The gene calls are TRBV19 and TRBJ1-5; D gene uncertain. The germline V gene encodes CDR1 LNHDA and CDR2 SQIVND (reference sequence). Trimming cost V 1 base and J 4 bases, with 5 bases left between them. This CDR3 contains 13 residues. The CDR3 bases are TGTGCCAGTAGTATAGGGGGTAATCAGCCCCAGCATTTT. Residues: CASSIGGNQPQHF.

The chain couples TRBV15 to TRBJ1-6; D not resolved. The germline gives CDR1 LNHNV, CDR2 YYDKDF (reference sequence). The CDR3 has 16 amino acids. Trimming took 1 base from V and 5 from J, leaving 12 bases between them. CDR3 sequence: CATSRGAYNHNSPLHF. The CDR3, as DNA: TGTGCCACCAGCAGAGGGGCGTACAATCATAATTCACCCCTCCACTTT.

Comments on this clone: Other DNA sequences within the sample encode an identical CDR3. V is TRBV29-1 and J is TRBJ1-1; a weak D match, TRBD1 (6 bases). Germline CDR1 and CDR2: SQVTM and ANQGSEA. V lost 3 bases and J lost 6, with 11 bases in between. This CDR3 is 12 amino acids long. This CDR3 reads CSVEGGGPEAFF. Here the CDR3 DNA reads TGCAGCGTTGAGGGAGGGGGGCCTGAAGCTTTCTTT. Full variable domain (missing parts from reference TRBV29-1 and TRBJ1-1): SAVISQKPSRDICQRGTSLTIQCQVDSQVTMMFWYRQQPGQSLTLIATANQGSEATYESGFVIDKFPISRPNLTFSTLTVSNMSPEDSSIYLCSVEGGGPEAFFGQGTRLTVV.

CDR3 amino acids: CASSPAPGASYEQYF. The CDR3 DNA is TGTGCCAGCAGCCCCGCCCCAGGGGCGTCTTACGAGCAGTACTTC. The rearrangement uses TRBV5-6 and TRBJ2-7; possibly TRBD1 for D (6 bases). Looked up from germline, CDR1 is SGHDT and CDR2 is YYEEEE. This CDR3 contains 15 residues. Trimming cost V 4 bases and J 4 bases, with 18 bases left between them.

The chain carries TRBV15 and TRBJ2-2; 11 bases are a match to TRBD1. After removal of 5 bases from V and 5 bases from J, the junction contained 4 bases not matched to a gene. This CDR3 comprises 15 residues. Germline V gene lookup returns CDR1 LNHNV and CDR2 YYDKDF (reference sequence). CDR3 amino acids: CATSFGTGGTGELFF. CDR3 DNA sequence: TGTGCCACCAGCTTCGGGACAGGGGGTACCGGGGAGCTGTTTTTT.

The rearrangement uses TRBV27 and TRBJ2-3; D is unresolved. The V end lost 6 bases, the J end lost 6 bases, and 16 bases lay between the germline ends. The CDR3 is made up of 14 amino acids. The germline V gene has CDR1 MNHEY and CDR2 SMNVEV (reference sequence). Here the CDR3 reads CASRGYLQGDTQYF. CDR3 coding DNA: TGTGCCAGCAGAGGCTACCTGCAAGGGGATACGCAGTATTTT.

The chain joins TRBV4-1 to TRBJ1-1; tentative D call: TRBD1 (5 bases). Trimming removed 1 base from V and 2 bases from J, with 14 bases in between. Germline CDR1 and CDR2: MGHRA and YSYEKL. CDR3 length equals 16 residues. CDR3 bases: TGCGCCAGCAGCCAAGCTCCGGGACGCGTTAACACTGAAGCTTTCTTT. It yields the protein CASSQAPGRVNTEAFF.

The chain combines TRBV4-1 with TRBJ2-4; TRBD2 matches at 7 bases. J lost 7 bases, V lost 1 base, and 1 base had no gene match. Germline assignment: CDR1 MGHRA and CDR2 YSYEKL. This CDR3 comprises 13 residues. CDR3 residues: CASSQVGGNIQYF. The CDR3 DNA reads as TGCGCCAGCAGCCAAGTGGGGGGGAACATTCAGTACTTC.

The chain carries TRBV30 and TRBJ2-1, with D perhaps TRBD1 (6 bases). V dropped 4 bases and J dropped 1 base, with 11 bases sitting between them. The CDR3 covers 14 residues. Germline CDR1 is GTSNPN and CDR2 is SVGIG (reference sequence). CDR3 sequence reads: CAWNQGTSYNEQFF. The CDR3 DNA reads TGTGCCTGGAACCAGGGGACATCCTACAATGAGCAGTTCTTC.

The V and J genes are TRBV6-1 and TRBJ2-7; D possibly uses TRBD1 or TRBD2 (6 bases each). The CDR3 sequence is 15 residues long. V dropped 0 bases and J dropped 2 bases, with 11 bases sitting between them. Germline V CDR1 and CDR2: MNHNS, SASEGT. In DNA, the CDR3 is TGTGCCAGCAGTGAAGCGCCGGGGGACACCTACGAGCAGTACTTC. Its translation: CASSEAPGDTYEQYF.

The rearrangement links TRBV5-5 to TRBJ2-7; possible D gene TRBD1, 5 bases. V shed 0 bases and J shed 2 bases, with 12 bases lying between them. Germline V gene sequence: CDR1 SGHKS, CDR2 YYEKEE (reference sequence). This CDR3 contains 15 residues. CDR3 sequence: CASSLDRGLPYEQYF. The DNA for the CDR3 is TGTGCCAGCAGCTTGGATAGGGGCTTACCCTACGAGCAGTACTTC.

The V and J genes are TRBV7-2 and TRBJ1-6, with TRBD1 identical over 10 bases. CDR3 size: 14 residues. Germline V gene lookup returns CDR1 SGHTA and CDR2 FQGNSA. J lost 9 bases, V lost 2 bases, and 1 base had no gene match. CDR3 amino acids: CASSLRDRGSPLHF. CDR3 coding DNA: TGTGCCAGCAGCTTAAGGGACAGGGGTTCACCCCTCCACTTT.

V gene TRBV19 combines with J gene TRBJ1-1; TRBD1 might be the D (5 bases). The CDR3 covers 13 residues. Between the trimmed V and J ends, which lost 4 bases and 5 bases, there was a span of 11 bases. Germline V gives CDR1 LNHDA, CDR2 SQIVND (reference sequence). The CDR3 sequence is CASSNLGPTEAFF. CDR3 in DNA: TGTGCCAGTAGTAACCTGGGGCCGACTGAAGCTTTCTTT.

The chain couples TRBV28 to TRBJ2-7; 9 nucleotides match TRBD2. V lost 10 bases and J lost 4; bases outside the gene matches: 8. CDR1 is MDHEN and CDR2 is SYDVKM in the germline V gene. The CDR3 extends over 13 amino acids. The CDR3 region is CATLAGAEYEQYF. The CDR3 nucleotides are TGTGCCACTTTAGCGGGAGCGGAATACGAGCAGTACTTC.

This chain connects TRBV13 to TRBJ2-5; 7 bases are a match to TRBD1. CDR1 is PRHDT and CDR2 is FYEKMQ in the germline V gene (reference sequence). The CDR3 totals 14 residues. With V trimmed by 5 bases and J by 2 bases, 5 bases remained unmatched. In DNA form, the CDR3 reads TGTGCCAGCAGCGCCCGGGACAGACAAGAGACCCAGTACTTC. It codes for CASSARDRQETQYF.

This chain links TRBV6-5 with TRBJ2-7; D is undetermined. CDR1 is MNHEY, CDR2 SVGAGI, per germline. V was pared by 8 bases and J by 0 bases, with 14 bases between. The CDR3 spans 14 residues. CDR3 coding DNA: TGTGCCAGCGGAACTGGCGTAGGCTCCTACGAGCAGTACTTC. It encodes CASGTGVGSYEQYF.

This rearrangement joins TRBV28 to TRBJ2-6; D unclear. The germline V gene has CDR1 MDHEN and CDR2 SYDVKM. With 10 bases removed from V and 2 bases from J, the gap between germline ends came to 9 bases. CDR3 length: 13 residues. The CDR3 nucleotides are TGTGCCACCGACGGAGCTGGGGCCAACGTCCTGACTTTC. Translating gives CATDGAGANVLTF.

The CDR3: CASSQVVTGTEAFF. CDR3 sequence (DNA): TGCGCCAGCAGCCAAGTCGTTACGGGCACTGAAGCTTTCTTT. This chain connects TRBV4-3 to TRBJ1-1; D is undetermined. Germline loops: CDR1 LGHNA, CDR2 YSLEER. This CDR3 contains 14 residues. The germline V and J ends were trimmed by 1 base and 4 bases, with 10 bases remaining between them.

The V call is TRBV10-3, the J call TRBJ1-2; 7 bases match TRBD1. Germline values: CDR1 ENHRY, CDR2 SYGVKD. The CDR3 is 14 amino acids. J lost 8 bases, V lost 5 bases, and 11 bases had no gene match. The DNA for the CDR3 is TGTGCCATCAGTCCAGGGGGGGCCCTAGGGGGCTACACCTTC. This codes for CAISPGGALGGYTF.

The chain joins TRBV30 to TRBJ2-3; 15 nucleotides agree with TRBD2. After removal of 2 bases from V and 5 bases from J, the junction contained 11 bases not matched to a gene. Germline values: CDR1 GTSNPN, CDR2 SVGIG (reference sequence). The CDR3 runs 18 residues. This chain's CDR3 is CAWSPGLAGGPGGDTQYF. CDR3 nucleotide sequence: TGTGCCTGGAGTCCCGGACTAGCGGGAGGGCCCGGGGGAGATACGCAGTATTTT.

The CDR3 here is CASRGSERDTQYF. In nucleotides, the CDR3 is TGTGCCAGCAGGGGGAGTGAACGAGATACGCAGTATTTT. The gene calls are TRBV27 and TRBJ2-3; tentatively, D is TRBD2 (5 bases). V was trimmed by 6 bases and J by 5 bases, leaving 12 bases between them. The CDR3 spans 13 residues. CDR1 and CDR2 from the germline V gene are MNHEY and SMNVEV (reference sequence).

The V gene is TRBV27, the J gene TRBJ1-1; no definite D call. This CDR3 has 13 amino acids. The V end was cut by 8 bases, the J end by 6 bases, with 16 bases between. CDR1 is MNHEY and CDR2 is SMNVEV in the germline V gene (reference sequence). This CDR3 is CASEERGSAEAFF. Written as DNA, the CDR3 is TGTGCCAGCGAAGAACGAGGTAGCGCTGAAGCTTTCTTT.

The J gene is TRBJ2-5, the V gene TRBV5-6; possibly TRBD2 for D (7 bases). Germline assignment: CDR1 SGHDT and CDR2 YYEEEE. There are 16 residues in the CDR3. Trimming cost V 4 bases and J 1 base, with 17 bases left between them. In DNA, the CDR3 is TGTGCCAGCAGCCTGGGGGCGGGAGTGCCCCAAGAGACCCAGTACTTC. Its protein is CASSLGAGVPQETQYF.

V usage is TRBV5-1 and J usage is TRBJ2-7; a weak D match, TRBD1 (6 bases). Germline V gene sequence: CDR1 SGHRS, CDR2 YFSETQ. V was cut by 3 bases and J by 4 bases, with 11 bases left in between. The CDR3 extends over 13 amino acids. The DNA for the CDR3 is TGCGCCAGCAGCTCTGGAACAGGGTACGAGCAGTACTTC. Translated: CASSSGTGYEQYF.